Presented here are 27 T cell receptor beta chains from one specimen sequenced in a study of T-cell memory formation after mild COVID-19. TCRdb used MiXCR to reprocess the 5' RACE reads, holding one entry per CDR3 protein. Among 350,000 to 500,000 distinct CDR3 sequences listed, 23% were seen once. The sequencing sample was made of PBMCs or a T cell subset sorted from them (not recorded which). The receptors were sampled from an adult woman who had mild COVID-19 (a few samples of this study predate the infection). Cell type and time point are not known.

V is TRBV24-1 and J is TRBJ2-1; maybe TRBD1 (6 bases). Trimming stripped 4 bases from V and 4 bases from J, with 13 bases between. The CDR3 is 15 residues long. Per germline, CDR1 KGHDR and CDR2 SFDVKD. CDR3 nucleotide sequence: TGTGCCACCAGTGAATCAGGGGCGAAATACAATGAGCAGTTCTTC. Protein sequence: CATSESGAKYNEQFF.

This clonotype showed up just a few times. This chain connects TRBV5-1 to TRBJ1-6; D uncertain. CDR1 is SGHRS, CDR2 YFSETQ, per germline. Trimming removed 0 bases at V and 8 bases at J, with 9 bases between. The CDR3 loop spans 14 amino acids. CDR3 sequence reads: CASSLGILDSPLHF. CDR3 nucleotide sequence: TGCGCCAGCAGCTTGGGTATCCTGGATTCACCCCTCCACTTT.

The chain has TRBV4-1 and TRBJ2-7; a possible D gene is TRBD1 (5 bases). The CDR3 totals 14 residues. The ends were cut back, 4 bases at V and 2 bases at J, with 12 bases in the middle. Germline loops: CDR1 MGHRA, CDR2 YSYEKL. CDR3 DNA: TGCGCCAGCAGCCCGCTTAGGGGTCCCTACGAGCAGTACTTC. It specifies CASSPLRGPYEQYF.

The chain employs TRBV27 and TRBJ1-1; D ambiguous. The CDR3 contains 15 residues. The germline V gene encodes CDR1 MNHEY and CDR2 SMNVEV (reference sequence). V was cut by 5 bases and J by 6 bases, with 19 bases left in between. This CDR3 is CASSAHSLTRPEAFF. As DNA, the CDR3 is TGTGCCAGCAGTGCCCATAGCCTCACACGGCCTGAAGCTTTCTTT.

This clonotype was observed a few times. V usage is TRBV12-3 or TRBV12-4 and J usage is TRBJ2-2; the match to TRBD2 covers 15 bases. The CDR3 consists of 18 residues. Trimming removed 5 bases from V and 4 bases from J; junction bases left unmatched: 8. CDR3: CASSPGLAGGGSTGELFF. CDR3 sequence (DNA): TGTGCCAGCAGTCCCGGACTAGCGGGAGGGGGGTCCACCGGGGAGCTGTTTTTT.

The chain is built from TRBV11-2 and TRBJ1-1; 7 positions match TRBD1. Germline V gene sequence: CDR1 SGHAT, CDR2 FQNNGV. CDR3 length: 17 residues. After removal of 5 bases from V and 4 bases from J, the junction contained 16 bases not matched to a gene. CDR3 protein: CASSQISWGQISTEAFF. In DNA, the CDR3 is TGTGCCAGCAGCCAAATAAGTTGGGGACAGATCAGCACTGAAGCTTTCTTT.

The chain joins TRBV5-1 to TRBJ1-4; D possibly corresponds to TRBD1 (6 bases). Germline V gene lookup returns CDR1 SGHRS and CDR2 YFSETQ. The CDR3 consists of 15 residues. Trimming took 7 bases from V and 0 from J, leaving 13 bases between them. Here the CDR3 reads CASSRQGTTNEKLFF. DNA for the CDR3: TGCGCCAGCTCGAGGCAGGGGACAACTAATGAAAAACTGTTTTTT.

V usage is TRBV7-6 and J usage is TRBJ2-1; 7 nucleotides align to TRBD1. The CDR3 sequence is 15 residues long. The V gene end was trimmed by 1 base and the J gene end by 3 bases; junction bases not matched to a gene: 3. Germline CDR1 reads SGHVS; CDR2 reads FNYEAQ. The CDR3 bases are TGTGCCAGCAGCTTAGGGGGACAGCACTACAATGAGCAGTTCTTC. Translation: CASSLGGQHYNEQFF.

V and J are TRBV2 and TRBJ1-4; tentative D call: TRBD1 (5 bases). The V gene lost 1 base and the J gene lost 3 bases, with 9 bases spanning the gap. The CDR3 spans 15 residues. CDR1 and CDR2 (germline): SNHLY, FYNNEI. The CDR3 loop is CASSEGGAANEKLFF. CDR3 nucleotide sequence: TGTGCCAGCAGTGAAGGCGGGGCAGCTAATGAAAAACTGTTTTTT. The whole variable domain, remainder taken from reference TRBV2 and TRBJ1-4, is EPEVTQTPSHQVTQMGQEVILRCVPISNHLYFYWYRQILGQKVEFLVSFYNNEISEKSEIFDDQFSVERPDGSNFTLKIRSTKLEDSAMYFCASSEGGAANEKLFFGSGTQLSVL.

This chain links TRBV29-1 with TRBJ1-2; the match to TRBD1 covers 9 bases. The trim removed 6 bases at V and 6 bases at J, leaving 11 bases unmatched. The CDR3 has 14 amino acids. Germline V gene lookup returns CDR1 SQVTM and CDR2 ANQGSEA. CDR3 sequence reads: CSVPGGQGLNGYTF. The CDR3 nucleotides are TGCAGCGTACCTGGAGGACAGGGGTTGAATGGCTACACCTTC.

This clonotype has only a few counts. The DNA of the CDR3 is TGCAGTGCTAAAACTAGCGGGAGAGGCGAGACCCAGTACTTC. Translated: CSAKTSGRGETQYF. The chain carries TRBV20-1 and TRBJ2-5; 11 positions match TRBD2. This CDR3 region has 14 residues. The ends lost 4 bases at V and 5 bases at J; junction bases unmatched: 6. Germline CDR1 is DFQATT and CDR2 is SNEGSKA (reference sequence).

This clonotype was counted only a few times. The V call is TRBV6-1, the J call TRBJ1-2; 7 nucleotides line up with TRBD1. The CDR3 runs to 13 residues. Germline V CDR1 and CDR2: MNHNS, SASEGT. After removal of 8 bases from V and 8 bases from J, the junction contained 11 bases not matched to a gene. The CDR3 is CASWPQGEWGYTF. CDR3 DNA: TGTGCCAGCTGGCCTCAGGGGGAATGGGGCTACACCTTC.

The J gene is TRBJ2-3, the V gene TRBV5-1, with D unclear. Germline CDR1 is SGHRS and CDR2 is YFSETQ. The CDR3 has 13 amino acids. The ends were cut back, 3 bases at V and 4 bases at J, with 9 bases in the middle. The CDR3 region is CASSSLSSDTQYF. The CDR3, as DNA: TGCGCCAGCAGCTCCCTTAGCTCAGATACGCAGTATTTT.

The genes are TRBV3-1 and TRBJ1-2, with 10 nucleotides matching TRBD1. Germline V CDR1 and CDR2: LGHDT, YNNKEL (reference sequence). The J segment lost 4 bases and the V segment lost 6 bases, leaving 8 bases of the junction unmatched. This CDR3 region has 15 residues. DNA of the CDR3: TGTGCCAGCAGTCGTGACGGGACAGGGGCCTATGGCTACACCTTC. Residues: CASSRDGTGAYGYTF.

The V gene is TRBV5-1, the J gene TRBJ1-2, with TRBD1 identical over 12 bases. V was pared by 3 bases and J by 6 bases, with 6 bases of the junction left unmatched. The CDR3 is made up of 15 amino acids. Per the germline V gene, CDR1 is SGHRS and CDR2 is YFSETQ. The CDR3 region has the DNA TGCGCCAGCAGCTCGGGACAGGGGGCGTTAAATGGCTACACCTTC. Amino acid sequence: CASSSGQGALNGYTF.

The chain uses TRBV18 and TRBJ2-1, with a possible D match to TRBD2 (6 bases). Trimming stripped 3 bases from V and 8 bases from J, with 20 bases between. The germline gives CDR1 KGHSH, CDR2 LQKENI. This CDR3 spans 16 amino acids. The CDR3 here is CASSPPLVGGKDEQFF. The CDR3 DNA is TGTGCCAGCTCACCTCCCCTGGTGGGAGGAAAGGATGAGCAGTTCTTC. Drawing the rest from reference TRBV18 and TRBJ2-1, the complete variable domain is NAGVMQNPRHLVRRRGQEARLRCSPMKGHSHVYWYRQLPEEGLKFMVYLQKENIIDESGMPKERFSAEFPKEGPSILRIQQVVRGDSAAYFCASSPPLVGGKDEQFFGPGTRLTVL.

The V gene is TRBV18, the J gene TRBJ1-3; 7 nucleotides match TRBD1. CDR1 is KGHSH, CDR2 LQKENI, per germline. With V trimmed by 3 bases and J by 4 bases, 12 bases remained unmatched. CDR3 length: 17 residues. This CDR3 is CASSPASLTGEGNTIYF. The CDR3, as DNA: TGTGCCAGCTCACCCGCCTCGCTAACAGGGGAAGGAAACACCATATATTTT.

This chain joins TRBV24-1 and TRBJ2-2; 11 bases agree with TRBD1. Germline trimming cut 3 bases from V and 7 bases from J; bases unmatched to any gene: 6. The CDR3 spans 16 residues. Germline lookup yields CDR1 KGHDR and CDR2 SFDVKD. CDR3 in amino acids: CATSDLGQGADGELFF. Written as DNA, the CDR3 is TGTGCCACCAGTGATCTCGGACAGGGGGCGGACGGGGAGCTGTTTTTT.

The rearrangement joins TRBV21-1 to TRBJ2-6; the D call TRBD1 from the table was never checked on the DNA. TRBV21-1 is a documented pseudogene. This CDR3 has 16 amino acids. The CDR3 loop is CASSGTIFSGANVLTF. The CDR3 DNA sequence: TGTGCCAGCAGCGGGACAATCTTTTCTGGGGCCAACGTCCTGACTTTC.

This clonotype has just a few counts. The rearrangement links TRBV10-3 to TRBJ2-1; a possible D gene is TRBD2 (6 bases). This CDR3 region has 11 residues. Trimming cost V 5 bases and J 13 bases, with 12 bases left between them. Germline assignment: CDR1 ENHRY and CDR2 SYGVKD. CDR3 residues: CAISRDSLQFF. Written as DNA, the CDR3 is TGTGCCATCAGTCGGGACTCGCTTCAGTTCTTC.

In DNA, the CDR3 is TGTGCCAGCAGTGACAGGGTTGGCTACACCTTC. Its translation is CASSDRVGYTF. The rearrangement links TRBV2 to TRBJ1-2, with a possible D match to TRBD1 (5 bases). Trimming took off 3 bases at V and 7 bases at J, with 6 bases between the two ends. This CDR3 is built from 11 residues. Germline CDR1 reads SNHLY; CDR2 reads FYNNEI. The entire variable domain, with the rest obtained from reference TRBV2 and TRBJ1-2, is as follows: EPEVTQTPSHQVTQMGQEVILRCVPISNHLYFYWYRQILGQKVEFLVSFYNNEISEKSEIFDDQFSVERPDGSNFTLKIRSTKLEDSAMYFCASSDRVGYTFGSGTRLTVV.

The genes are TRBV5-1 and TRBJ2-7; perhaps TRBD2 as D (6 bases). V lost 2 bases, J lost 5 bases, and 17 bases lay in between. The germline V gene encodes CDR1 SGHRS and CDR2 YFSETQ. The CDR3 is made up of 15 amino acids. CDR3 nucleotides: TGCGCCAGCAGCTTATCGGGTAGCGGCAGAGACGAGCAGTACTTC. Protein sequence: CASSLSGSGRDEQYF.

The chain joins TRBV18 to TRBJ2-2; TRBD1 matches 7 bases. V lost 5 bases and J lost 1; bases outside the gene matches: 4. The germline V gene encodes CDR1 KGHSH and CDR2 LQKENI. This CDR3 is 15 amino acids long. The CDR3 DNA is TGTGCCAGCTCAAGGGACAGAGAGAACACCGGGGAGCTGTTTTTT. Protein product: CASSRDRENTGELFF.

The rearrangement links TRBV30 to TRBJ2-1, with 7 nucleotides matching TRBD2. Trimming at V came to 4 bases and at J to 4 bases, leaving 7 bases not matched to a gene. This CDR3 has 14 residues. Germline-derived CDR1 and CDR2 are GTSNPN and SVGIG (reference sequence). CDR3 bases: TGTGCCTGGATTAAGGGGCGGGGGTACAATGAGCAGTTCTTC. Encoded protein: CAWIKGRGYNEQFF.

This clonotype showed up many times. The chain uses TRBV5-1 and TRBJ2-5; D remains unclear. CDR3 length: 14 residues. CDR1 and CDR2 from the germline V gene are SGHRS and YFSETQ. V was clipped by 1 base and J by 4 bases, with 11 bases between them. CDR3 protein: CASSLQEVRETQYF. The CDR3 DNA follows: TGCGCCAGCAGCTTGCAGGAAGTAAGAGAGACCCAGTACTTC.

The V and J genes are TRBV4-1 and TRBJ2-5, with TRBD2 identical over 14 bases. The CDR3 runs to 17 residues. Germline-derived CDR1 and CDR2 are MGHRA and YSYEKL. The V segment lost 3 bases and the J segment 2 bases; nucleotides outside the gene matches: 5. The chain's CDR3 is CASSHGLAGGGQETQYF. The CDR3, as DNA: TGCGCCAGCAGCCACGGACTAGCGGGGGGAGGACAAGAGACCCAGTACTTC.

This clonotype has more than one count but fewer than ten. This chain connects TRBV6-6 to TRBJ1-1; 7 bases align to TRBD1. Germline V gene sequence: CDR1 MNHNY, CDR2 SVGAGI (reference sequence). This CDR3 spans 14 amino acids. Trimming at V came to 2 bases and at J to 7 bases, leaving 7 bases not matched to a gene. This CDR3 is CASSYTKGANEAFF. The CDR3 coding sequence is TGTGCCAGCAGTTACACGAAGGGGGCCAATGAAGCTTTCTTT.